Following are 15 T cell receptor beta chains from one sample sequenced in a study of T cell responses to AZD1222 COVID-19 vaccine. Clones were read by immunoSEQ multiplex PCR, and TCRdb kept only the in-frame ones, dropping some. Seen here are tens of thousands of clones, around three quarters observed once, and the top ten hold 3% to 4%. Specimen: peripheral blood, collected on day 0 of AZD1222 vaccination. Receptor source: an adult in good health.

The chain carries TRBV29-1 and TRBJ2-4; D may match TRBD1 or TRBD2 (5 bases each). Germline values: CDR1 SQVTM, CDR2 ANQGSEA. Trimming removed 4 bases from V and 3 bases from J, with 10 bases in between. This CDR3 region has 13 residues. Here the CDR3 reads CSVGGQGKNIQYF. DNA of the CDR3: TGCAGCGTTGGAGGGCAGGGCAAAAACATTCAGTACTTC. The complete variable domain, with remaining parts taken from reference TRBV29-1 and TRBJ2-4, reads SAVISQKPSRDICQRGTSLTIQCQVDSQVTMMFWYRQQPGQSLTLIATANQGSEATYESGFVIDKFPISRPNLTFSTLTVSNMSPEDSSIYLCSVGGQGKNIQYFGAGTRLSVL.

The gene calls are TRBV6-5 and TRBJ1-3; 10 bases map to TRBD1. J was trimmed by 7 bases and V by 6 bases; bases with no gene match: 9. The CDR3 sequence is 15 residues long. Germline values: CDR1 MNHEY, CDR2 SVGAGI. CDR3 sequence: CASSPGQGVGNTIYF. The CDR3, as DNA: TGTGCCAGCAGCCCCGGACAGGGGGTAGGGAACACCATATATTTT.

V and J are TRBV5-4 and TRBJ2-2; a weak D match, TRBD2 (5 bases). Trimming removed 4 bases from V and 7 bases from J, with 17 bases in between. Germline lookup yields CDR1 SGHNT and CDR2 YYREEE (reference sequence). The length of the CDR3 is 15 residues. CDR3 loop: CASSPPNSGIGELFF. The CDR3 bases are TGTGCCAGCAGCCCCCCTAATTCGGGGATCGGGGAGCTGTTTTTT. The full variable domain, with the rest looked up from reference TRBV5-4 and TRBJ2-2, is ETGVTQSPTHLIKTRGQQVTLRCSSQSGHNTVSWYQQALGQGPQFIFQYYREEENGRGNFPPRFSGLQFPNYSSELNVNALELDDSALYLCASSPPNSGIGELFFGEGSRLTVL.

The chain uses TRBV7-9 and TRBJ2-7, with a tentative D call TRBD1 (6 bases). The V gene's germline CDR1 is SEHNR and CDR2 FQNEAQ (reference sequence). The V end lost 1 base, the J end lost 8 bases, and 12 bases lay between the germline ends. The CDR3 is 13 amino acids. The CDR3 region is CASSLEQGTQQYF. DNA for the CDR3: TGTGCCAGCAGCTTAGAACAGGGAACACAGCAGTACTTC.

V gene TRBV18 combines with J gene TRBJ1-3, with TRBD1 identical over 11 bases. The CDR3 is made up of 19 amino acids. The V gene end was trimmed by 3 bases and the J gene end by 0 bases; junction bases not matched to a gene: 10. The germline CDR1 and CDR2 sequences are KGHSH and LQKENI. CDR3 amino acids: CASSPWDRGRQSSGNTIYF. The DNA for the CDR3 is TGTGCCAGCTCACCCTGGGACAGGGGGAGGCAAAGCTCTGGAAACACCATATATTTT.

The chain joins TRBV5-1 to TRBJ1-2, with TRBD1 identical over 8 bases. With V trimmed by 0 bases and J by 8 bases, 6 bases remained unmatched. The germline V gene encodes CDR1 SGHRS and CDR2 YFSETQ. The CDR3 runs to 14 residues. CDR3 in DNA: TGCGCCAGCAGCTTGGGGACAGGGCCGGGAGGCTACACCTTC. Translating it yields CASSLGTGPGGYTF.

The genes are TRBV24-1 and TRBJ2-3; 8 bases agree with TRBD2. The germline V gene encodes CDR1 KGHDR and CDR2 SFDVKD. The CDR3 is made up of 17 amino acids. Germline trimming cut 2 bases from V and 5 bases from J; bases unmatched to any gene: 11. The CDR3 coding sequence is TGTGCCACCAGTGATTCTACCTTCGGGGGGGCCGGAGATACGCAGTATTTT. Residues: CATSDSTFGGAGDTQYF.

V and J are TRBV11-2 and TRBJ2-5; D possibly matches TRBD1 or TRBD2 (5 bases each). The V gene lost 5 bases and the J gene lost 2 bases, with 12 bases spanning the gap. Germline lookup yields CDR1 SGHAT and CDR2 FQNNGV. This CDR3 comprises 14 residues. In DNA, the CDR3 is TGTGCCAGCAGCAGGGGACCGTTGCAAGAGACCCAGTACTTC. The encoded protein is CASSRGPLQETQYF. Combining the CDR3 with reference TRBV11-2 and TRBJ2-5 gives the whole variable domain EAGVAQSPRYKIIEKRQSVAFWCNPISGHATLYWYQQILGQGPKLLIQFQNNGVVDDSQLPKDRFSAERLKGVDSTLKIQPAKLEDSAVYLCASSRGPLQETQYFGPGTRLLVL.

The gene calls are TRBV6-5 and TRBJ1-1; 8 bases align to TRBD1. CDR3 length equals 15 residues. Germline trimming cut 6 bases from V and 1 base from J; bases unmatched to any gene: 7. Germline V lookup: CDR1 MNHEY, CDR2 SVGAGI. The CDR3 reads CASRSNRGGNTEAFF. The CDR3 region has the DNA TGTGCCAGCAGGAGTAACAGGGGGGGGAACACTGAAGCTTTCTTT.

The chain is built from TRBV27 and TRBJ1-1, with 7 bases identical to TRBD1. The V gene end was trimmed by 5 bases and the J gene end by 4 bases; junction bases not matched to a gene: 4. This CDR3 comprises 13 residues. CDR1 and CDR2 from the germline V gene are MNHEY and SMNVEV (reference sequence). CDR3 in DNA: TGTGCCAGCAGTGTGGACAGGAGCACTGAAGCTTTCTTT. Encoded protein: CASSVDRSTEAFF.

A few counts support this clone. J is TRBJ1-2 and V is TRBV6-5; D gene uncertain. Germline-derived CDR1 and CDR2 are MNHEY and SVGAGI. The CDR3 extends over 13 amino acids. Deletions cut 2 bases from V and 3 bases from J, with 7 bases between. CDR3 bases: TGTGCCAGCAGTTACAACGGAGACTATGGCTACACCTTC. Encoded protein: CASSYNGDYGYTF.

The rearrangement uses TRBV30 and TRBJ2-7; TRBD2 agrees at 8 bases. CDR1 and CDR2 from the germline V gene are GTSNPN and SVGIG (reference sequence). CDR3 size: 15 residues. The ends lost 0 bases at V and 1 base at J; junction bases unmatched: 5. The CDR3, as DNA: TGTGCCTGGAGTGTCGGGGGGGCCAATTCCTACGAGCAGTACTTC. Translating gives CAWSVGGANSYEQYF. The full variable domain, its missing parts supplied by reference TRBV30 and TRBJ2-7, is SQTIHQWPATLVQPVGSPLSLECTVEGTSNPNLYWYRQAAGRGLQLLFYSVGIGQISSEVPQNLSASRPQDRQFILSSKKLLLSDSGFYLCAWSVGGANSYEQYFGPGTRLTVT.

This clone was recorded once. The chain combines TRBV6-1 with TRBJ2-3, with D uncertain. V was cut by 3 bases and J by 0 bases, with 16 bases left in between. CDR1 is MNHNS, CDR2 SASEGT, per germline. The CDR3 totals 17 residues. CDR3 coding DNA: TGTGCCAGCAGTGAGACGGGTCCGGGCGGAAGCACAGATACGCAGTATTTT. Amino acids: CASSETGPGGSTDTQYF.

This rearrangement joins TRBV11-3 to TRBJ2-2; D possibly uses TRBD1 or TRBD2 (5 bases each). There are 14 residues in the CDR3. V was pared by 5 bases and J by 6 bases, with 13 bases between. CDR1 is SGHNT, CDR2 YENEEA, per germline. The CDR3 DNA is TGTGCCAGCAGCGTGGGACCGAGGTCCGGGGAGCTGTTTTTT. Encoded protein: CASSVGPRSGELFF. Variable domain in full (rest from reference TRBV11-3 and TRBJ2-2): EAGVVQSPRYKIIEKKQPVAFWCNPISGHNTLYWYLQNLGQGPELLIRYENEEAVDDSQLPKDRFSAERLKGVDSTLKIQPAELGDSAVYLCASSVGPRSGELFFGEGSRLTVL.

This clone was counted only a few times. The genes are TRBV11-2 and TRBJ2-5; the D call may be TRBD1 or TRBD2 (5 bases each). V shed 4 bases and J shed 5 bases, with 23 bases lying between them. Per germline, CDR1 SGHAT and CDR2 FQNNGV. CDR3 length: 17 residues. The CDR3 DNA reads as TGTGCCAGCAGCTGGGTCGGAGAAGGGACGGGGCTGGAGACCCAGTACTTC. Translated, it gives CASSWVGEGTGLETQYF.